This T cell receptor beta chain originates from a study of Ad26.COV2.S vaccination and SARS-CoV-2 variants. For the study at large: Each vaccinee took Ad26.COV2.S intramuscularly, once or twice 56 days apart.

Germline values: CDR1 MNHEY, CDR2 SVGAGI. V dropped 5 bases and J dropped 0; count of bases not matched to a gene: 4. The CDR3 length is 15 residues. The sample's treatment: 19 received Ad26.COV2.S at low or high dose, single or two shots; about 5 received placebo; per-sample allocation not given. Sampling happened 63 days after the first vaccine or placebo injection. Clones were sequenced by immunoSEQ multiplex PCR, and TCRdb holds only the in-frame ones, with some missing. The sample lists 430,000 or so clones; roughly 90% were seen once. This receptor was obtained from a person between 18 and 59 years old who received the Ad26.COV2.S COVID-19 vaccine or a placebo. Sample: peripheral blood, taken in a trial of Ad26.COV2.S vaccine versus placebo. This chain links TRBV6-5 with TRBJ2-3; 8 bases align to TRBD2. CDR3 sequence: CASSRIAGSTDTQYF. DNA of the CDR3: TGTGCCAGCAGTAGAATAGCGGGGAGCACAGATACGCAGTATTTT.